What follows is one T cell receptor (beta chain) and its context. Its specificity is not known. These data originate in a study of CD8+CD57+ T cells in acquired aplastic anemia. Selection for sequencing was limited to patients who had shown CD8+CD57+ cell expansion by flow cytometry. Diagnosis of severe acquired aplastic anemia applied to all patients. At blood sampling, none of the patients had yet received therapy. Germline values: CDR1 MGHDK, CDR2 SYGVNS. The CDR3 is 15 residues long. The V end was cut by 2 bases, the J end by 4 bases, with 11 bases between. Overall study findings and caveats: CD8+ Simpson's diversity showed no significant patient-control difference. There were about 27 CD8+ CDR3 sequences that occurred in both patients and controls.

TCR beta VDJ and CDR3 profiling used genomic DNA as template. From the reads, TCRdb called clonotypes with MiXCR, one entry per CDR3 protein. The sample carries about 180,000 distinct CDR3 sequences, around 60% recorded once. The TCR comes from a human donor with aplastic anemia. Sequencing was performed on sorted CD4+, CD8+, or CD8+CD57+ T cells (not recorded which) from PBMCs. The chain couples TRBV25-1 to TRBJ1-4; maybe TRBD1 (5 bases). CDR3 in DNA: TGTGCCAGCAGTGAAGGGACCGTTAATAATGAAAAACTGTTTTTT. Protein: CASSEGTVNNEKLFF.